This TCR beta chain was sequenced during a study of type 1 regulatory T cells. About the study: This in vitro CD4 product, T-allo10, is enriched for Tr1 cells and alloantigen-specific.

As to this clonotype: Its antigen is as yet unknown.

CDR1 and CDR2 (germline): SGHTA, FQGNSA. This CDR3 has 12 amino acids. The V gene lost 5 bases and the J gene lost 6 bases, with 9 bases spanning the gap. TCRdb recomputed calls from the reads with MiXCR, one row per CDR3 protein. Among about 71,000 distinct CDR3 sequences, more than 20% were seen once, and the ten largest hold 7.5% to 8.5%. Points from the study as a whole: Type 1 regulatory T cells had a more restricted TCR repertoire than non-type 1 regulatory T cells.

The V gene is TRBV7-2, the J gene TRBJ2-3, with a possible D match to TRBD1 (5 bases). The TCR sequence derives from a human donor in good health. Sequencing was done on a sample of cultured type 1 regulatory T (Tr1) cells, either the whole culture or a sorted fraction (not recorded which). The CDR3 DNA sequence: TGTGCCAGCAGCCGACAGTTGGATACGCAGTATTTT. Amino acid sequence: CASSRQLDTQYF.